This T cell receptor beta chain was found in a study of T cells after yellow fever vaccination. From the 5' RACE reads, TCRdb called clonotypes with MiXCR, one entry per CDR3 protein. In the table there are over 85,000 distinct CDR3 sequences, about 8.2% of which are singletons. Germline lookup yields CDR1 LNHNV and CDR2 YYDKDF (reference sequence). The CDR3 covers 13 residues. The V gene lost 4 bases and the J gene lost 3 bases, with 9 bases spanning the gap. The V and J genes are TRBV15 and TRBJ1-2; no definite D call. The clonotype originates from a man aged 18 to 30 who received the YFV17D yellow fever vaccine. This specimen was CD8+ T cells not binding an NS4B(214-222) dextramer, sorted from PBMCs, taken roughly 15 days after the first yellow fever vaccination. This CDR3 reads CATSKDSYYGYTF. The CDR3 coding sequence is TGTGCCACCAGCAAAGACTCCTACTATGGCTACACCTTC.